The 32 T cell receptor beta chains presented below share a single source sample, sequenced in a study of blood T cells in healthy people across ages. Alongside a J-beta primer mix, a sample-barcoded 5' primer served in a second PCR lasting 7 to 11 cycles. TCRdb reprocessed the 5' RACE reads with MiXCR, giving one entry per CDR3 protein. Of around 1,000,000 distinct CDR3 sequences in the sample, approximately 25% were seen once. The data also belong to a second study, concerning T cells of mothers and their children.

The specimen sequenced was blood. These TCRs come from a girl aged 2-9 years in good health.

The table lists this clonotype with a few counts. As DNA, the CDR3 is TGTGCCACGGGACAGGGAAACGAGCAGTACTTC. Translated, it gives CATGQGNEQYF. The chain recombines TRBV24-1 with TRBJ2-7; 9 bases agree with TRBD1. The CDR3 is 11 residues long. J was trimmed by 5 bases and V by 10 bases; bases with no gene match: 2. CDR1 and CDR2 from the germline V gene are KGHDR and SFDVKD.

The gene calls are TRBV6-2 or TRBV6-3 and TRBJ1-2; D gene unclear. V was trimmed by 2 bases and J by 4 bases, leaving 5 bases between them. In germline, CDR1 is MNHEY, CDR2 SVGEGT. The CDR3 sequence is 12 residues long. DNA for the CDR3: TGTGCCAGCAGTTACGTCCTCTATGGCTACACCTTC. Translating gives CASSYVLYGYTF.

The genes are TRBV28 and TRBJ2-3; TRBD1 agrees at 10 bases. Trimming removed 4 bases from V and 1 base from J; junction bases left unmatched: 2. The CDR3 sequence is 15 residues long. Per the germline V gene, CDR1 is MDHEN and CDR2 is SYDVKM. The CDR3 coding sequence is TGTGCCAGCAGTTCCGGGACAGGGGGCACAGATACGCAGTATTTT. Translation: CASSSGTGGTDTQYF.

This clonotype turned up a few times. This sequence joins TRBV18 and TRBJ2-5, with a tentative D call TRBD2 (6 bases). Matching the DNA end better, TRBJ2-1 makes the J call doubtful. Looked up from germline, CDR1 is KGHSH and CDR2 is LQKENI. The CDR3 contains 13 residues. DNA of the CDR3: TGTGCCAGCTCATCGGACTATTCTAATGAGCAGTTCTTC. It is translated as CASSSDYSNEQFF.

Written as DNA, the CDR3 is TGCGCCAGCAGCCAGGGGACGGCGGGTGGGGCAGATACGCAGTATTTT. This encodes CASSQGTAGGADTQYF. The chain has TRBV4-3 and TRBJ2-3; D may correspond to TRBD1 or TRBD2 (5 bases each). Trimming pared 3 bases from V and 4 bases from J, leaving 17 bases between. The CDR3 loop spans 16 amino acids. Germline loops: CDR1 LGHNA, CDR2 YSLEER.

The genes are TRBV6-5 and TRBJ2-1; 9 nucleotides match TRBD2. The CDR3 totals 14 residues. J lost 2 bases, V lost 7 bases, and 3 bases had no gene match. Germline V gene sequence: CDR1 MNHEY, CDR2 SVGAGI. The CDR3 protein is CASKRLAAYNEQFF. CDR3 nucleotides: TGTGCCAGCAAGAGACTAGCGGCCTACAATGAGCAGTTCTTC.

The chain links TRBV5-6 to TRBJ2-5; the D is unclear. V was cut by 0 bases and J by 6 bases, with 9 bases left in between. Germline V gene data show CDR1 as SGHDT and CDR2 as YYEEEE. This CDR3 comprises 13 residues. In DNA, the CDR3 is TGTGCCAGCAGCTTGGAAACCAGAAAGACCCAGTACTTC. This encodes CASSLETRKTQYF.

The V and J genes are TRBV6-1 and TRBJ2-4; no clear D gene. Germline V gene sequence: CDR1 MNHNS, CDR2 SASEGT. The CDR3 has 12 amino acids. The V end was cut by 7 bases, the J end by 4 bases, with 8 bases between. CDR3 sequence: CASTPQKNIQYF. The CDR3 coding sequence is TGTGCCAGCACTCCACAGAAAAACATTCAGTACTTC.

This clonotype has a count of ten or more. The junction does not match germline at one end; this may be a read error. V gene TRBV4-3 combines with J gene TRBJ2-3; TRBD2 aligns across 8 bases. Germline CDR1 is LGHNA and CDR2 is YSLEER. This CDR3 is 14 amino acids long. This chain's CDR3 is CASSQDGGADTQYF. The CDR3 DNA is TGTGCCAGCAGCCAAGACGGGGGGGCCGATACGCAGTATTTT.

This chain joins TRBV7-2 and TRBJ2-7; D perhaps matches TRBD2 (7 bases). Germline CDR1 and CDR2: SGHTA and FQGNSA. V lost 2 bases to trimming and J lost 0 bases, with 14 bases between them. The CDR3 is 16 residues long. CDR3 region: CASSLRVAGASYEQYF. CDR3 DNA sequence: TGTGCCAGCAGCTTAAGGGTCGCGGGGGCCTCCTACGAGCAGTACTTC.

The chain recombines TRBV9 with TRBJ1-4; D possibly corresponds to TRBD1 (5 bases). The CDR3 runs to 15 residues. V lost 4 bases and J lost 7, with 17 bases in between. Germline V gene lookup returns CDR1 SGDLS and CDR2 YYNGEE. The CDR3 sequence: CASSKGREWTEKLFF. The DNA for the CDR3 is TGTGCCAGCAGCAAAGGCAGGGAGTGGACTGAAAAACTGTTTTTT.

The chain links TRBV4-1 to TRBJ2-5; 7 bases fit TRBD1. Gene TRBJ2-7 matches the end of the DNA better, so the J call may be wrong. The length of the CDR3 is 15 residues. From germline, CDR1 is MGHRA and CDR2 YSYEKL. This CDR3 is CASSHPGTASYEQYF. The DNA for the CDR3 is TGCGCCAGCAGCCACCCCGGGACAGCCTCCTACGAGCAGTACTTC.

This clonotype was counted a few times. The chain combines TRBV20-1 with TRBJ2-2; TRBD1 agrees at 10 bases. The germline CDR1 and CDR2 sequences are DFQATT and SNEGSKA (reference sequence). The length of the CDR3 is 16 residues. The ends lost 2 bases at V and 7 bases at J; junction bases unmatched: 10. CDR3 region: CSARSGQGVFGGELFF. The CDR3 nucleotides are TGCAGTGCTAGAAGCGGACAGGGGGTATTTGGCGGGGAGCTGTTTTTT.

This clonotype was picked up a small number of times. The rearrangement joins TRBV28 to TRBJ2-3; TRBD1 is a possible D gene (6 bases). Germline CDR1 reads MDHEN; CDR2 reads SYDVKM. Trimming pared 7 bases from V and 5 bases from J, leaving 19 bases between. This CDR3 is built from 15 residues. The CDR3 bases are TGTGCCAGCACCCCGGCAGGGGTTGAGGTAGATACGCAGTATTTT. Its translation: CASTPAGVEVDTQYF. The full variable domain, rest sourced from reference TRBV28 and TRBJ2-3, is DVKVTQSSRYLVKRTGEKVFLECVQDMDHENMFWYRQDPGLGLRLIYFSYDVKMKEKGDIPEGYSVSREKKERFSLILESASTNQTSMYLCASTPAGVEVDTQYFGPGTRLTVL.

The rearrangement joins TRBV9 to TRBJ2-3; TRBD2 might be the D (5 bases). This CDR3 has 16 residues. V lost 0 bases, J lost 0 bases, and 11 bases lay in between. Germline values: CDR1 SGDLS, CDR2 YYNGEE. The CDR3 DNA is TGTGCCAGCAGCGTAGTGGACTTCATAAGCACAGATACGCAGTATTTT. It translates to CASSVVDFISTDTQYF.

The CDR3 sequence is CASSLRTGNNYGYTF. The CDR3 DNA follows: TGTGCCAGCAGCTTGCGGACAGGGAATAACTATGGCTACACCTTC. The V call is TRBV5-5, the J call TRBJ1-2; 8 bases map to TRBD1. J lost 1 base, V lost 1 base, and 3 bases had no gene match. The germline CDR1 and CDR2 sequences are SGHKS and YYEKEE (reference sequence). The length of the CDR3 is 15 residues.

The rearrangement links TRBV20-1 to TRBJ1-5; tentatively, D is TRBD1 (6 bases). Trimming stripped 1 base from V and 4 bases from J, with 14 bases between. This CDR3 spans 15 amino acids. From germline, CDR1 is DFQATT and CDR2 SNEGSKA (reference sequence). CDR3 nucleotide sequence: TGCAGTGCTAGAGTCGGGGGCGTTGGGAATCAGCCCCAGCATTTT. It codes for CSARVGGVGNQPQHF.

The chain carries TRBV7-2 and TRBJ2-3; 12 bases align to TRBD2. The CDR3 is made up of 17 amino acids. CDR1 is SGHTA and CDR2 is FQGNSA in the germline V gene. V lost 4 bases and J lost 0; bases outside the gene matches: 5. The CDR3 region is CASSYLAGGPSTDTQYF. The CDR3 bases are TGTGCCAGCAGCTACCTAGCGGGGGGGCCTAGCACAGATACGCAGTATTTT.

The V and J genes are TRBV12-3 or TRBV12-4 and TRBJ2-3, with D maybe TRBD1 (5 bases). Trimming cost V 7 bases and J 2 bases, with 16 bases left between them. The CDR3 length is 15 residues. The DNA for the CDR3 is TGTGCCAGCACCTCGGGTACAGGCACCACAGATACGCAGTATTTT. Translation gives CASTSGTGTTDTQYF.

This clonotype was seen more than once but under ten times. The rearrangement links TRBV7-3 to TRBJ2-5; D might be TRBD2 (6 bases). The assigned J gene may be wrong: the sequence end matches TRBJ2-1 better. CDR1 is SGHTA, CDR2 FQGTGA, per germline. The CDR3 is 14 residues long. The CDR3 loop is CASSLNRAGNEQFF. The CDR3 DNA follows: TGTGCCAGCAGCTTAAATCGGGCGGGAAATGAGCAGTTCTTC.

The chain uses TRBV10-1 and TRBJ2-1, with TRBD2 matching over 11 bases. Trimming cost V 3 bases and J 2 bases; bases outside gene matches: 15. The CDR3 contains 20 residues. Germline V gives CDR1 WNHNN, CDR2 SYGVQD (reference sequence). The CDR3 nucleotides read TGCGCCAGCAGTGAACGCTCAAAACTAGCGGGAGAGATAACCTACAATGAGCAGTTCTTC. Translated, it gives CASSERSKLAGEITYNEQFF.

V gene TRBV29-1 combines with J gene TRBJ2-7; the match to TRBD1 covers 7 bases. TRBJ2-1 explains the end of the DNA better; the J call may be wrong. This CDR3 has 13 amino acids. Germline V gene lookup returns CDR1 SQVTM and CDR2 ANQGSEA. The CDR3 here is CSVQGPTSNEQFF. CDR3 bases: TGCAGCGTACAGGGGCCTACGTCCAATGAGCAGTTCTTC.

This sequence joins TRBV28 and TRBJ2-1; D could derive from TRBD1 or TRBD2 (5 bases each). Germline V gene sequence: CDR1 MDHEN, CDR2 SYDVKM. The CDR3 is 15 amino acids. The ends were cut back, 6 bases at V and 7 bases at J, with 19 bases in the middle. The CDR3: CASRTPGPRVNEQFF. The CDR3 bases are TGTGCCAGCAGAACACCGGGACCCAGGGTGAATGAGCAGTTCTTC.

In this sample, this clonotype turned up a few times. The rearrangement links TRBV28 to TRBJ2-5; D gene uncertain. The assigned J gene may be wrong: the sequence end matches TRBJ2-7 better. In germline, CDR1 is MDHEN, CDR2 SYDVKM. The CDR3 is made up of 14 amino acids. CDR3 nucleotide sequence: TGTGCCAGCAGTTTATCCGGGTTAGCCTACGAGCAGTACTTC. It codes for CASSLSGLAYEQYF.

V gene TRBV4-1 combines with J gene TRBJ2-7; 12 bases align to TRBD1. The CDR3 extends over 15 amino acids. Germline V gene sequence: CDR1 MGHRA, CDR2 YSYEKL. Trimming at V came to 4 bases and at J to 6 bases, leaving 7 bases not matched to a gene. CDR3 amino acids: CASSRPGQGAGEQYF. In DNA form, the CDR3 reads TGCGCCAGCAGCCGTCCGGGACAGGGGGCAGGCGAGCAGTACTTC.

The sample holds a few counts of this clonotype. The V gene is TRBV2, the J gene TRBJ2-1; D ambiguous. The CDR3 consists of 12 residues. Germline V gene sequence: CDR1 SNHLY, CDR2 FYNNEI. Deletions cut 7 bases from V and 4 bases from J, with 8 bases between. The CDR3 sequence is CASNSYYNEQFF. The CDR3 coding sequence is TGTGCCAGCAACAGCTATTACAATGAGCAGTTCTTC.

This clonotype was counted only a few times. V is TRBV12-5 and J is TRBJ2-5, with D unresolved. The tail of the sequence fits TRBJ2-7 better, so the J call may be wrong. Per the germline V gene, CDR1 is LGHNT and CDR2 is FRNRAP. The CDR3 is made up of 11 amino acids. The CDR3 region is CASGEKYEQYF. The CDR3 DNA follows: TGTGCTAGTGGGGAGAAATACGAGCAGTACTTC.

This chain links TRBV7-2 with TRBJ2-7, with 10 bases identical to TRBD2. CDR1 is SGHTA, CDR2 FQGNSA, per germline. The V segment lost 3 bases and the J segment 0 bases; nucleotides outside the gene matches: 5. This CDR3 comprises 16 residues. CDR3 coding DNA: TGTGCCAGCAGCTTTCCGCTAGCGGGGGTCTCCTACGAGCAGTACTTC. It encodes CASSFPLAGVSYEQYF.

This clonotype was seen only a few times. The chain couples TRBV27 to TRBJ2-3, with 9 bases fitting TRBD2. This CDR3 spans 15 amino acids. Germline CDR1 MNHEY, CDR2 SMNVEV (reference sequence). The trim removed 4 bases at V and 0 bases at J, leaving 2 bases unmatched. CDR3 coding DNA: TGTGCCAGCAGTTCTAGCGGGGCTAGCACAGATACGCAGTATTTT. This codes for CASSSSGASTDTQYF.

Concerning this clonotype itself: The germline gene is not matched at one end of the junction; a read error may be the cause. The chain uses TRBV29-1 and TRBJ1-2, with D possibly TRBD1 on 5 matching bases. The CDR3 is 11 residues long. The germline CDR1 and CDR2 sequences are SQVTM and ANQGSEA. Here the CDR3 reads CSVDSAGTEDF. CDR3 coding DNA: TGCAGCGTTGACTCCGCCGGGACCGAAGACTTC.

The chain links TRBV2 to TRBJ2-5; the match to TRBD1 covers 10 bases. Germline V CDR1 and CDR2: SNHLY, FYNNEI. V gave up 8 bases and J gave up 6 bases; unmatched junction bases: 3. The CDR3 extends over 12 amino acids. The CDR3 reads CASRDRGQTQYF. The CDR3 DNA sequence: TGTGCCAGCCGGGACAGGGGTCAGACCCAGTACTTC.

V gene TRBV12-3 or TRBV12-4 combines with J gene TRBJ2-1; 7 nucleotides match TRBD2. The CDR3 is 15 residues long. Trimming removed 1 base from V and 4 bases from J; junction bases left unmatched: 4. The CDR3, as DNA: TGTGCCAGCAGTTTAGACGGACTAGTTTACAATGAGCAGTTCTTC. Translating it yields CASSLDGLVYNEQFF.